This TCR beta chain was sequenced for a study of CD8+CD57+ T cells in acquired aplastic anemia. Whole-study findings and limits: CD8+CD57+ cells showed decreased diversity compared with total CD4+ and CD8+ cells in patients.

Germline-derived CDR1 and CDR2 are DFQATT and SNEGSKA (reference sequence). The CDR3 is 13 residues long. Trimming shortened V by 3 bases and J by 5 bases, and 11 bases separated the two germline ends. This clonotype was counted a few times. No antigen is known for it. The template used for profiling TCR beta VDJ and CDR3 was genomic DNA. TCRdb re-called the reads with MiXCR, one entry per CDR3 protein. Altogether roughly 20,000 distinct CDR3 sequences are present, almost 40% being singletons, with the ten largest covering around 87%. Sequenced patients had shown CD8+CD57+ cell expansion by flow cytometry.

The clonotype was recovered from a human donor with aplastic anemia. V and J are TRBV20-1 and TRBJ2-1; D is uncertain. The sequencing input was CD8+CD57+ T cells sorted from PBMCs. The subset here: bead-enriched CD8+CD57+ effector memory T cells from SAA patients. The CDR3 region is CSASLTANNEQFF. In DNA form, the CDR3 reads TGCAGTGCTAGCCTCACGGCCAACAATGAGCAGTTCTTC.